This TCR beta chain stems from a study of memory CD4+ T cells and cytomegalovirus serostatus (dated by TCRdb to between 2019 and 2020). For the study in its entirety: The cohort included approximately 35 healthy adults from Belgium, of whom 9 were CMV seropositive and roughly 25 were CMV seronegative. CD4+ memory TCRbeta repertoires of a Belgian cohort with known cytomegalovirus serostatus were sequenced in order to replicate a published TCR-based CMV serostatus classifier. What the authors observed across the whole study: A median bootstrapped AUC of approximately 0.95 with a 95% CI of 0.76-1.00 was achieved on the Belgian cohort by the original-framework classifier. The results were interpreted as suggesting that the CMV-associated TCR signature is largely present in the CD4+ memory repertoire. CMV serostatus prediction reached a median bootstrapped AUC of 0.95 with the original framework and 0.75 to 0.92 with a US-trained random forest. Among the 164 previously reported CMV-associated TCRbeta sequences, approximately 70 showed up in the CD4+ memory repertoires, with each one found in between one and five individuals. Only CD4+CD45RO+ memory cells were sequenced, in contrast to the original study, in which naive and memory CD4+ and CD8+ populations were covered.

Genomic DNA was extracted from sorted cells with the Quick-DNA Microprep Kit. Amplification of TCRbeta DNA was done with the immunoSEQ hsTCRbeta kit, following the protocol from the manufacturer. An Illumina MiSeq instrument was used to sequence the TCRbeta libraries. For the original study's pipeline: Removing out-of-frame sequences left some 2.4 million distinct TCRbeta sequences, an average of about 70,000 per individual. Two values were used to score each individual: the count of some 150 previously reported CMV-associated TCRbeta sequences and the total count of productive distinct TCRbeta sequences. A beta-binomial model was reimplemented in Python, and scikit-learn random forests with default parameters were trained on data from the US cohort. Classifier performance on the Belgian cohort was summarized as median AUC with percentile confidence intervals over 10,000 bootstrap iterations. TCRdb mirrors the immuneACCESS table, restricted to in-frame sequences. Some clones are absent from its copies; in checked studies, under half trace to an unresolved V gene, and the reason for the others is unknown. Clone size and V and J calls were adopted from that table, with D and trimming inferred from the DNA. In this sample the table shows tens of thousands of clones, about four fifths of which occur a single time. The ten largest clones capture approximately 0.39% of the sample.

The CDR3 starts with the cysteine, ends with the phenylalanine, and has 13 residues. CDR3 DNA is the only sequence kept; it has 39 bases, read in frame from the first base. Clipping removes 6 bases from V and 2 bases from J, with 3 as the unmatched junction base count. Taken from the germline V gene, the CDR1 and CDR2 loops are SNHLY and FYNNEI. A FACSAria II was used to sort memory CD4+ T cells, defined as single viable CD3+CD4+CD8-CD45RO+ cells. To determine CMV serostatus, a Roche Elecsys assay was used that detects serum IgG against CMV pp150, pp28, p38 and p52. After the samples were thawed, total CD4+ T cells were enriched through positive selection using CD4 magnetic microbeads. The samples came from a different study that was designed specifically to examine the CD4+ T cell memory repertoire. Peripheral blood mononuclear cells were isolated and cryopreserved according to standard operating procedures, and serum was kept at -80 degrees C. The staining relied on CD3-PerCP (BW264/56), CD4-APC (RPA-T4), CD45RO-PE (UCHT1) and CD8-Pacific Orange (3B5) antibodies, and Sytox blue was used to exclude non-viable cells.

Only a few counts were recorded for this clone. The antigen it binds to is not known. Nothing much larger sits one base from this clone, and base qualities are not available. Sequences were obtained from memory CD4+ T cells from blood. This TCR derives from an adult in good health and CMV-seronegative. The rearrangement joined TRBV2 to TRBJ1-2, and 7 junction bases match TRBD1. CDR3 protein: CASRTGPNYGYTF. DNA sequence: TGTGCCAGCAGGACAGGGCCGAACTATGGCTACACCTTC. The variable domain in full, with residues beyond the CDR3 obtained from the reference TRBV2 and TRBJ1-2 genes, is EPEVTQTPSHQVTQMGQEVILRCVPISNHLYFYWYRQILGQKVEFLVSFYNNEISEKSEIFDDQFSVERPDGSNFTLKIRSTKLEDSAMYFCASRTGPNYGYTFGSGTRLTVV.